The entry that follows covers one T cell receptor (beta chain) sequence. No antigen is known for it. These data are taken from a study of shared clonotypes between healthy human individuals. About the research overall: Two women and a few men aged 18 to 49 served as donors.

The deep-level immunoSEQ assay was used. In the original workflow: ImmunoSEQ sequences covered only the junction and lacked quality scores; filtering therefore differed. The protocol was immunoSEQ multiplex PCR, while the TCRdb copy is restricted to in-frame clones and leaves out a portion. The V and J calls and clone size were taken over from that table, and D and trimming were inferred from the DNA. The table shows roughly 650,000 clones, with roughly 97% occurring only once. Germline CDR1 and CDR2: MDHEN and SYDVKM. CDR3 length: 15 residues. The ends lost 6 bases at V and 6 bases at J; junction bases unmatched: 11. Study-level results: Among the subsets, naive ones generally showed larger estimated richness than memory ones.

Specimen: naive CD4+ T cells sorted from blood. The subset was: CD45RA+ positively selected. The chain couples TRBV28 to TRBJ1-1; 9 bases line up with TRBD1. The source of this sequence is a woman aged 25-40 years in good health. CDR3 nucleotide sequence: TGTGCCAGCAGCAATCCCGGTACAGGGGGCTCTGAAGCTTTCTTT. Residues: CASSNPGTGGSEAFF.